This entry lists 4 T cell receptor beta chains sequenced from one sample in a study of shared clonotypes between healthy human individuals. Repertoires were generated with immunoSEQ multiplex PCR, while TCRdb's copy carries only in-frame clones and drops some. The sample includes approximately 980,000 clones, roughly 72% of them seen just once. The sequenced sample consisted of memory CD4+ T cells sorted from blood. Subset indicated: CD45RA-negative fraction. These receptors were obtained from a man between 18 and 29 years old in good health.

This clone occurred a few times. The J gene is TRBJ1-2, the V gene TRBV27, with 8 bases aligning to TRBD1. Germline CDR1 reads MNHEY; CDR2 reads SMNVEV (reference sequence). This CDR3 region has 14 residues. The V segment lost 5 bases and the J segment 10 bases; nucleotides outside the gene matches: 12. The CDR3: CASSTRDRGYVYTF. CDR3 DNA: TGTGCCAGCAGTACCCGCGACAGGGGCTACGTCTACACCTTC.

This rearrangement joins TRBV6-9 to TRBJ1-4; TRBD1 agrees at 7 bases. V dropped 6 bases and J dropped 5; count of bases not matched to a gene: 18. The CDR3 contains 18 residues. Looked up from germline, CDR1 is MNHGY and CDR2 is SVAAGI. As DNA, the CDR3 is TGTGCCAGCAGCTACCTTATAATCCAGACAGGGAGGAATGAAAAACTGTTTTTT. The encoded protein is CASSYLIIQTGRNEKLFF.

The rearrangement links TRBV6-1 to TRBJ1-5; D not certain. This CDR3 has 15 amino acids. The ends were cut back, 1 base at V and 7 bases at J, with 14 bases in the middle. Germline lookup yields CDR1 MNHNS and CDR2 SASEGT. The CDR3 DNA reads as TGTGCCAGCAGTGAAGAAAAAGCTCCAAAGCAGCCCCAGCATTTT. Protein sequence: CASSEEKAPKQPQHF.

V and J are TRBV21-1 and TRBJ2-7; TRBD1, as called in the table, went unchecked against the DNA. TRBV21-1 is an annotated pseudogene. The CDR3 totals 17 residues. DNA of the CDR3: TGTGCCAGCATACTTCCAGGGGGACTTAGTAACTCCTACGAGCAGTACTTC. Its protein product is CASILPGGLSNSYEQYF.